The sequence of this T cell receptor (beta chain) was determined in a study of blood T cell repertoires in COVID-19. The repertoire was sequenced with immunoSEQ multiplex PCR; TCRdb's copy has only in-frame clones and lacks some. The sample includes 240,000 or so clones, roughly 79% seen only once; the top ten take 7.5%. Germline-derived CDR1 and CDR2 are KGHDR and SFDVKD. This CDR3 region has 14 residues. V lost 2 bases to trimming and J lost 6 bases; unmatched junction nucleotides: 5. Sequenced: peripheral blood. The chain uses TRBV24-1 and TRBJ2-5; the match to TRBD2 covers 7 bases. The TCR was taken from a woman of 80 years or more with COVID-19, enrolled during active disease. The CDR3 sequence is CATSDWTREKTQYF. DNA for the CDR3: TGTGCCACCAGTGATTGGACTAGAGAGAAGACCCAGTACTTC.